Listed below are T cell receptor beta chains from one sample, sequenced in a study of radiation and T cells in renal cell carcinoma. Sequenced by immunoSEQ multiplex PCR; TCRdb stores in-frame clones only, minus some. In the table there are around 16,000 clones, approximately 48% of which are singletons. The material sequenced was tumor tissue, taken from a patient whose treatment included radiotherapy and nephrectomy. These receptor sequences come from a woman aged 55-70 years with renal cell carcinoma. Each CDR3 is given with its conserved first and last residue. A D gene is named only where the DNA matches it firmly. Clone sizes are given selectively: once, few, many, or a class where the clone is expanded.

- | - | TRBJ2-7 | TRBV20-1 | TGCAGTGCTAGGTACGGCTACGAGCAGTACTTC | CSARYGYEQYF
- | - | TRBJ1-2 | TRBV9 | TGTGCCAGCAGCCCCTCCCCGGACGGAGCGAACTATGGCTACACCTTC | CASSPSPDGANYGYTF
TRBD1 | - | TRBJ1-5 | TRBV28 | TGTGCCAGCAGCCTAGGACAGGGAAGCAATCAGCCCCAGCATTTT | CASSLGQGSNQPQHF
- | - | TRBJ1-1 | TRBV7-6 | TGTGCCAGCAGCTTATGGGCGGAGAACACTGAAGCTTTCTTT | CASSLWAENTEAFF
- | - | TRBJ2-2 | TRBV30 | TGTGCCTGGAGCGGGGGTTCCTACACCGGGGAGCTGTTTTTT | CAWSGGSYTGELFF
- | - | TRBJ2-7 | TRBV18 | TGTGCCAGCTCGGGGGAACCAGTGCTGGAGCAGTACTTC | CASSGEPVLEQYF
- | - | TRBJ2-1 | TRBV7-9 | TGTGCCAGCAGTGGACAGCCTCAATACAATGAGCAGTTCTTC | CASSGQPQYNEQFF
TRBD2 | - | TRBJ2-7 | TRBV28 | TGTGCCACTACGACTAGCGGGGGTTCCTACGAGCAGTACTTC | CATTTSGGSYEQYF
- | few | TRBJ2-2 | TRBV7-2 | TGTGCCAGCAGCGAGCTAACGGGCCCCGGGGAGCTGTTTTTT | CASSELTGPGELFF
- | - | TRBJ2-7 | TRBV18 | TGTGCCAGCTCGGCTTTAGTGGGGCAGGGCGAGCAGTACTTC | CASSALVGQGEQYF
- | once | TRBJ2-1 | TRBV20-1 | TGCAGTGCCGAACATTACAATGAGCAGTTCTTC | CSAEHYNEQFF
- | - | TRBJ1-5 | TRBV9 | TGTGCCAGCAGCCAGGAGGGTTATCAGCCCCAGCATTTT | CASSQEGYQPQHF
- | - | TRBJ2-7 | TRBV4-2 | TGTGCCAGCAGCCTAGGAGGGGAGCAGTACTTC | CASSLGGEQYF
- | - | TRBJ2-1 | TRBV9 | TGTGCCAGCAGCGTAGGCGGGATTGGCTACAATGAGCAGTTCTTC | CASSVGGIGYNEQFF
- | - | TRBJ1-2 | TRBV27 | TGTGCCAGCAGTCTCGCGGGGGGCGCGCTCGGCTACACCTTC | CASSLAGGALGYTF
- | - | TRBJ2-6 | TRBV5-5 | TGTGCCAGCGAAGACAGAACTTACTCTGGGGCCAACGTCCTGACTTTC | CASEDRTYSGANVLTF
TRBD2 | - | TRBJ2-1 | TRBV10-3 | TGTGCCATCAGTGTCTCAGCGGGGCCCTCGGGCGAGCAGTTCTTC | CAISVSAGPSGEQFF
- | many | TRBJ2-2 | TRBV5-4 | TGTGCCAGCAGCGGGCTCACCGGGGAGCTGTTTTTT | CASSGLTGELFF
TRBD1 | large | TRBJ1-1 | TRBV7-3 | TGTGCCAGCAGTGTTACCGGGACAGGGGGCACTGAAGCTTTCTTT | CASSVTGTGGTEAFF
- | - | TRBJ2-7 | TRBV11-2 | TGTGCCAGCAGACATGGACATTACGAGCAGTACTTC | CASRHGHYEQYF
- | - | TRBJ1-2 | TRBV5-1 | TGCGCCAGCTGGGCTTCTCAGGGGTTAAACTATGGCTACACCTTC | CASWASQGLNYGYTF
- | - | TRBJ2-1 | TRBV6-5 | TGTGCCAGCAGTTACCCCCTTTCCCAAGAGCAGTTCTTC | CASSYPLSQEQFF
TRBD1 | - | TRBJ1-5 | TRBV5-4 | TGTGCCAGCAGCTACACAGGGGCCCGTTTCAATCAGCCCCAGCATTTT | CASSYTGARFNQPQHF
TRBD2 | - | TRBJ2-2 | TRBV7-6 | TGTGCCAGCAGCCGTAGCGGGGTTGCGACCGGGGAGCTGTTTTTT | CASSRSGVATGELFF
TRBD2 | - | TRBJ2-7 | TRBV4-1 | TGCGCCAGCAGCCAAGTCGCTAGCGGGGACAAGTTGATTTACGAGCAGTACTTC | CASSQVASGDKLIYEQYF